A single sample gave rise to the 28 T cell receptor delta chains below, sequenced in a study of gamma-delta T cells after stem cell transplantation. TCRdb re-identified clones in the RT-PCR reads via CATT. This table has some 780 delta-chain clones, approximately 3.3% appearing once. The sequenced material came from gamma-delta T cells. The receptor set was obtained from a human donor. It is not recorded whose cells these are; they may come from a transplant donor.

A few counts support this clone. The protein recorded in TCRdb matches a much larger clone and deviates from this DNA's translation at residue 13, suggesting a read error; the protein here is obtained by translating the DNA. V is TRDV2 and J is TRDJ3; 8 bases are a match to TRDD3. CDR1 and CDR2 from the germline V gene are GEAIGNYY and EKD. The CDR3 has 21 residues. Unmatched junction bases numbered 16, after V lost 2 bases and J lost 2 bases. CDR3 amino acids: CACDIGATLGASPWDTRQMFF. CDR3 coding DNA: TGTGCCTGTGACATTGGGGCAACACTGGGGGCTAGCCCCTGGGACACCCGACAGATGTTTTTC.

For this clone: The likely explanation is a read error, given a far larger clone one base away. Additional DNA sequences in this sample encode the identical CDR3. The CDR3 sequence: CACDTVLGTSLTAQLFF. In nucleotides, the CDR3 is TGTGCCTGTGACACGGTTCTGGGGACGTCTTTGACAGCACAACTCTTCTTT. J is TRDJ2 and V is TRDV2, with D possibly TRDD3 on 6 matching bases. The germline V and J ends were trimmed by 1 base and 0 bases, with 14 bases remaining between them. Germline lookup yields CDR1 GEAIGNYY and CDR2 EKD. The CDR3 is 17 residues long.

This clone was seen at least ten times. TCRdb's listed protein matches a much larger clone and diverges from this DNA's translation at residue 16, likely through a read error; the protein shown comes from the DNA. The CDR3 nucleotides are TGTGCTCTTGGGGAACGGTTCTGGTGGGGGATACCAGTAACAGGGCGGTTGATCTTT. It codes for CALGERFWWGIPVTGRLIF. This chain connects TRDV1 to TRDJ4; TRDD3 agrees at 10 bases. CDR1 and CDR2 (germline): TSWWSYY, QGS. V gave up 1 base and J gave up 9 bases; unmatched junction bases: 23. The CDR3 is 19 amino acids.

By share of the sample, this clone is medium-sized. This sequence is one base from a far larger clone and is likely a read error. V gene TRDV1 combines with J gene TRDJ1, with 8 bases lining up with TRDD3. Germline loops: CDR1 TSWWSYY, CDR2 QGS. V dropped 0 bases and J dropped 0; count of bases not matched to a gene: 15. This CDR3 comprises 20 residues. This CDR3 is CALGELGTLLGVWYTDKLIF. CDR3 nucleotide sequence: TGTGCTCTTGGGGAACTCGGTACCTTACTGGGGGTTTGGTACACCGATAAACTCATCTTT.

A few counts support this clone. The protein TCRdb lists belongs to a much larger clone and differs from this DNA's translation at residue 6, which points to a read error; the protein shown is made from the DNA. The rearrangement joins TRDV1 to TRDJ1; D may be TRDD2 (8 bases). Germline V CDR1 and CDR2: TSWWSYY, QGS. The CDR3 has 27 amino acids. The V end lost 3 bases, the J end lost 0 bases, and 47 bases lay between the germline ends. CDR3 sequence: CALGETQPVFLRLYWGHTGGYTDKLIF. For the CDR3, the DNA is TGTGCTCTTGGGGAGACTCAACCGGTCTTCCTACGGTTGTACTGGGGACATACGGGGGGGTACACCGATAAACTCATCTTT.

Details on this clone: This likely came from a read error, as a far larger clone is one base away. Other DNA sequences in the same sample also yield this CDR3. V and J are TRDV1 and TRDJ1; perhaps TRDD3 as D (6 bases). CDR1 is TSWWSYY, CDR2 QGS, per germline. This CDR3 has 21 amino acids. The germline V and J ends were trimmed by 1 base and 2 bases, with 29 bases remaining between them. CDR3 nucleotide sequence: TGTGCTCTTGGGGAACCTCACCTGGGGCCCTCGGGGGTCGGGTGGACCGATAAACTCATCTTT. Protein sequence: CALGEPHLGPSGVGWTDKLIF.

Comment on this clone: This sequence is one base from a far larger clone and is likely a read error. This specimen includes other DNA sequences encoding the same CDR3. This chain connects TRDV1 to TRDJ1; D is possibly TRDD3 (7 bases). This CDR3 is built from 27 residues. From germline, CDR1 is TSWWSYY and CDR2 QGS. Trimming cost V 3 bases and J 0 bases, with 47 bases left between them. In DNA, the CDR3 is TGTGCTCTTGGGGAGCCTCAACCGGTCTTCCTGCGGTTGTACTGGGGACATACGGGGGGGTACACCGATAAACTCATCTTT. Translated: CALGEPQPVFLRLYWGHTGGYTDKLIF.

This clone was counted a few times. With a far larger clone one base away, a read error is the likely cause. Other DNA sequences in this sample translate to the same CDR3. The chain joins TRDV1 to TRDJ1, with D perhaps TRDD2 (8 bases). There are 27 residues in the CDR3. Germline CDR1 reads TSWWSYY; CDR2 reads QGS. V lost 6 bases to trimming and J lost 0 bases, with 50 bases between them. The CDR3 sequence is CALGEPQPVFLRLYWGHTGGYTDKLIF. In nucleotides, the CDR3 is TGTGCTCTTGGAGAGCCTCAACCGGTCTTCCTACGGTTGTACTGGGGACATACGGGGGGGTACACCGATAAACTCATCTTT.

This clone was found a few times. The TCRdb protein comes from a much larger clone and disagrees with this DNA's translation at residue 3, likely due to a read error; the protein given here is derived from the DNA. The CDR3 loop is CARGTKTHLYTDKLIF. The CDR3, as DNA: TGTGCCCGCGGAACGAAAACCCACTTATACACCGATAAACTCATCTTT. V gene TRDV2 combines with J gene TRDJ1; D unresolved. Trimming took 9 bases from V and 0 from J, leaving 22 bases between them. Germline CDR1 reads GEAIGNYY; CDR2 reads EKD. CDR3 size: 16 residues.

This clone came up a few times. The protein given by TCRdb reflects a much larger clone and differs at residue 13 from this DNA's translation, likely from a read error; the protein shown is the DNA's translation. V and J are TRDV2 and TRDJ2, with 7 nucleotides matching TRDD3. The CDR3 has 17 residues. Germline V gene sequence: CDR1 GEAIGNYY, CDR2 EKD. As DNA, the CDR3 is TGTGCCTGTGACACGGTACTGGGGACGTCTTTGACAGTACAACTCTTCTTT. Encoded protein: CACDTVLGTSLTVQLFF.

This clone was counted between two and nine times. A read error is likely here: a far larger clone is one base away. This specimen includes other DNA sequences encoding the same CDR3. The chain combines TRDV2 with TRDJ1; TRDD3 matches at 7 bases. This CDR3 has 16 amino acids. From germline, CDR1 is GEAIGNYY and CDR2 EKD. The CDR3 region has the DNA TGTGCCTGCGACACCGCTGGGGGCCCTTACACCGATAAACTCATCTTT. As protein: CACDTAGGPYTDKLIF.

This clone is categorized as medium-sized. A far larger clone is off by one base, so a read error is likely. This sample includes further DNA sequences coding for the same CDR3. DNA of the CDR3: TGTGCCTTTTTGGGCAAGTGGGCCCAGTACACCGATAAACTCATCTTT. It encodes CAFLGKWAQYTDKLIF. J is TRDJ1 and V is TRDV3; D not resolved. This CDR3 has 16 residues. Trimming removed 2 bases from V and 0 bases from J, with 19 bases in between. Germline CDR1 reads TVYSNPD; CDR2 reads GDNSRS (reference sequence).

This clone is labeled as medium-sized. Given a far larger clone just one base away, this is likely a sequencing read error. This specimen includes other DNA sequences encoding the same CDR3. This chain links TRDV1 with TRDJ4; 10 bases match TRDD3. The germline V gene encodes CDR1 TSWWSYY and CDR2 QGS. V lost 1 base to trimming and J lost 8 bases; unmatched junction nucleotides: 22. The CDR3 covers 19 residues. Here the CDR3 reads CALGERFWWGIPVTGQLIF. For the CDR3, the DNA is TGTGCTCTTGGGGAACGGTTCTGGTGGGGGATACCAGTAACAGGGCAGCTGATCTTT.

In this sample, this clone turned up a few times. It differs at one base from a far larger clone, so likely a read error. Other DNA sequences from this sample encode an identical CDR3 as well. The chain links TRDV2 to TRDJ1, with 13 bases lining up with TRDD3. The V gene's germline CDR1 is GEAIGNYY and CDR2 EKD. This CDR3 has 18 amino acids. The CDR3 is CACDPLLLGDTHTDKLIF. DNA of the CDR3: TGTGCCTGTGACCCCCTCTTACTGGGGGATACGCACACCGATAAACTCATTTTT.

Regarding this clone: Translating this DNA gives a protein that differs at residue 10 from the TCRdb one, which belongs to a much larger clone; a read error is likely, and the protein shown is this translation. This chain joins TRDV1 and TRDJ4, with a weak D call TRDD3 (5 bases). The CDR3 runs 19 residues. V lost 1 base and J lost 9, with 33 bases in between. The germline CDR1 and CDR2 sequences are TSWWSYY and QGS. The DNA of the CDR3 is TGTGCTCTTGGGGAACGGTTCTGGTGGGTGATACCAGTAACAGGGCAGTTGATCTTT. This gives the protein CALGERFWWVIPVTGQLIF.

The chain is built from TRDV2 and TRDJ1, with 10 bases lining up with TRDD3. With 3 bases clipped from V and 2 bases from J, the junction kept 5 bases outside the gene matches. The germline gives CDR1 GEAIGNYY, CDR2 EKD. The CDR3 covers 15 residues. CDR3 protein: CACDQVLGDTDKLIF. The CDR3 DNA reads as TGTGCCTGTGACCAAGTACTGGGGGATACCGATAAACTCATCTTT.

As concerns this clone: This DNA's translation and the protein TCRdb lists, from a much larger clone, do not match at residue 19, likely due to a read error; the protein shown is translated from the DNA. The chain recombines TRDV1 with TRDJ1; 7 positions match TRDD3. There are 20 residues in the CDR3. Germline CDR1 is TSWWSYY and CDR2 is QGS. The CDR3 coding sequence is TGTGCTCTTGGGGAAGAACTCCCCAACTTGGGGGACTGGGACACCGATAAACTCACCTTT. Protein: CALGEELPNLGDWDTDKLTF.

This clone is large within its sample. The same CDR3 arises from other DNA sequences in this sample as well. The chain employs TRDV3 and TRDJ1; D ambiguous. Trimming took 4 bases from V and 1 from J, leaving 13 bases between them. Germline assignment: CDR1 TVYSNPD and CDR2 GDNSRS (reference sequence). The CDR3 is 13 amino acids. In nucleotides, the CDR3 is TGTGCCTCCGGGTTCCCTGCCACCGATAAACTCATCTTT. Translated, it gives CASGFPATDKLIF.

About this clone itself: TCRdb has a much larger clone's protein, which differs at residue 12 from the translation of this DNA, likely because of a read error; what is shown is the protein translated from the DNA. The rearrangement links TRDV2 to TRDJ1; 9 bases map to TRDD3. This CDR3 contains 18 residues. The V segment lost 0 bases and the J segment 0 bases; nucleotides outside the gene matches: 10. The V gene's germline CDR1 is GEAIGNYY and CDR2 EKD. The CDR3 here is CACDTVLRGILHTDKLIF. The CDR3 DNA reads TGTGCCTGTGACACCGTGCTCCGGGGGATACTGCACACCGATAAACTCATCTTT.

This clone has more than one count but fewer than ten. TCRdb's protein for this DNA is that of a much larger clone and differs from the translation at residues 7 and 15, likely a read error; the protein shown is the DNA translation. V usage is TRDV1 and J usage is TRDJ1; 8 nucleotides line up with TRDD3. Germline CDR1 and CDR2: TSWWSYY and QGS. The CDR3 has 20 residues. V was pared by 0 bases and J by 3 bases, with 18 bases of the junction left unmatched. This chain's CDR3 is CALGELSTLLGVWCADKLIF. CDR3 DNA: TGTGCTCTTGGGGAACTCAGTACCTTACTGGGGGTTTGGTGCGCCGATAAACTCATCTTT.

By its share, this clone is hyperexpanded. Within the sample, other DNA sequences also encode this same CDR3. The V gene is TRDV1, the J gene TRDJ1, with TRDD2 identical over 8 bases. This CDR3 region has 18 residues. J lost 0 bases, V lost 9 bases, and 18 bases had no gene match. The germline V gene has CDR1 TSWWSYY and CDR2 QGS. The CDR3 loop is CALGASYGLYLYTDKLIF. Written as DNA, the CDR3 is TGTGCTCTCGGAGCTTCCTACGGGCTTTATTTGTACACCGATAAACTCATCTTT.

Turning to this clone: This likely came from a read error, as a far larger clone is one base away. Different DNA sequences within this sample yield the same CDR3. This chain uses TRDV1 with TRDJ1; 9 bases line up with TRDD3. The V gene's germline CDR1 is TSWWSYY and CDR2 QGS. CDR3 length: 19 residues. This CDR3 is CALGEPPGLYWGTGDKLIF. CDR3 nucleotide sequence: TGTGCTCTTGGGGAACCACCGGGACTGTACTGGGGGACTGGCGATAAACTCATCTTC.

Only a few counts were recorded for this clone. TCRdb's protein for this DNA is that of a much larger clone and differs from the translation at residue 16, likely a read error; the protein shown is the DNA translation. The chain has TRDV1 and TRDJ1, with 8 bases that match TRDD2. The CDR3 contains 27 residues. J was trimmed by 0 bases and V by 3 bases; bases with no gene match: 39. Germline V gene sequence: CDR1 TSWWSYY, CDR2 QGS. CDR3 amino acids: CALGEPQPVFLRLYWRHTGGYTDKLIF. The CDR3 nucleotides are TGTGCTCTTGGGGAGCCTCAACCGGTCTTCCTACGGTTGTACTGGAGACATACGGGGGGGTACACCGATAAACTCATCTTT.

As to this clone: This probably arose from a read error, given a far larger clone one base away. Other DNA sequences from this sample encode an identical CDR3 as well. The rearrangement uses TRDV2 and TRDJ1, with 9 positions matching TRDD3. The CDR3 spans 15 residues. Germline V gene sequence: CDR1 GEAIGNYY, CDR2 EKD. CDR3 nucleotides: TGTGCCTGTGACAGACTGGGGGACAACACTGATAAACTCATCTTT. As protein: CACDRLGDNTDKLIF.

This clone has just a few counts. This DNA's translation differs at residue 14 from TCRdb's protein, which comes from a much larger clone; a read error is likely, and the protein shown is translated from the DNA. The chain has TRDV1 and TRDJ4; TRDD3 matches at 10 bases. CDR1 and CDR2 from the germline V gene are TSWWSYY and QGS. The CDR3 has 19 residues. With V trimmed by 1 base and J by 9 bases, 23 bases remained unmatched. CDR3: CALGERFWWGIPVIGQLIF. In nucleotides, the CDR3 is TGTGCTCTTGGGGAACGGTTCTGGTGGGGGATACCAGTAATAGGGCAGTTGATCTTT.

This clone is judged medium-sized. A far larger clone is only one base removed, so a read error is likely. The rearrangement links TRDV2 to TRDJ3; 8 positions agree with TRDD3. Trimming removed 5 bases from V and 0 bases from J; junction bases left unmatched: 17. The CDR3 has 21 amino acids. Germline V CDR1 and CDR2: GEAIGNYY, EKD. This CDR3 is CACGIGATLGASSWDTRQMFF. CDR3 bases: TGTGCCTGTGGCATTGGGGCAACACTGGGGGCTAGCTCCTGGGACACCCGACAGATGTTTTTC.

As to this clone: The protein held in TCRdb is that of a much larger clone and does not match this DNA's translation at residue 5, likely because of a read error; the protein shown is translated from the DNA. The gene calls are TRDV1 and TRDJ1, with D possibly TRDD2 on 8 matching bases. The V end was cut by 4 bases, the J end by 0 bases, with 48 bases between. Germline-derived CDR1 and CDR2 are TSWWSYY and QGS. The CDR3 runs to 27 residues. Here the CDR3 reads CALGGPQPVFLRLYWGHTGGYTDKLIF. CDR3 DNA: TGTGCTCTTGGGGGGCCTCAACCGGTCTTCCTACGGTTGTACTGGGGACATACGGGGGGGTACACCGATAAACTCATCTTT.

This clone was recorded a few times. With only one base between it and a far larger clone, this is likely a read error. Other DNA sequences of this sample code for an identical CDR3. This chain joins TRDV1 and TRDJ4, with 10 positions matching TRDD3. The germline V gene encodes CDR1 TSWWSYY and CDR2 QGS. The CDR3 length is 19 residues. The CDR3 protein is CALGERFWWGIPVTGQLIF. The CDR3 region has the DNA TGTGCTCTTGGAGAACGGTTCTGGTGGGGGATACCAGTAACAGGGCAGTTGATCTTT.